One and the same sample provided the 4 T cell receptor beta chains below, sequenced in a study of OX40 agonist ivuxolimab in advanced cancers. Data came from immunoSEQ multiplex PCR; TCRdb stores just in-frame clones and leaves some out. The profile shows nearly 80,000 clones, roughly 84% of them singletons. The sequencing here drew on CD4+ or CD8+ T cells sorted from blood, taken in a trial of the OX40 agonist ivuxolimab. These receptors all stem from an adult with an advanced solid tumor such as melanoma, head and neck, liver or kidney cancer.

The genes are TRBV5-3 and TRBJ2-7; either TRBD1 or TRBD2 may supply D (5 bases each). TRBV5-3 counts as an open reading frame of uncertain function. The length of the CDR3 is 11 residues. The V end lost 10 bases, the J end lost 3 bases, and 11 bases lay between the germline ends. CDR3 bases: TGTGCCTCCGGGGCGATCTACGAGCAGTACTTC. Its translation: CASGAIYEQYF.

CDR3: CASSQLAGKTGELFF. The CDR3 DNA is TGCGCCAGCAGCCAACTAGCCGGAAAAACCGGGGAGCTGTTTTTT. The chain joins TRBV5-1 to TRBJ2-2, with D maybe TRBD2 (6 bases). Trimming took off 4 bases at V and 5 bases at J, with 15 bases between the two ends. The CDR3 contains 15 residues. Germline V lookup: CDR1 SGHRS, CDR2 YFSETQ. The complete variable domain, with remaining parts taken from reference TRBV5-1 and TRBJ2-2, reads KAGVTQTPRYLIKTRGQQVTLSCSPISGHRSVSWYQQTPGQGLQFLFEYFSETQRNKGNFPGRFSGRQFSNSRSEMNVSTLELGDSALYLCASSQLAGKTGELFFGEGSRLTVL.

This sequence joins TRBV6-1 and TRBJ1-5, with 7 positions matching TRBD1. There are 13 residues in the CDR3. With V trimmed by 6 bases and J by 4 bases, 3 bases remained unmatched. Germline CDR1 reads MNHNS; CDR2 reads SASEGT. The CDR3 DNA follows: TGTGCCAGCAGAGAGACAGGGAATCAGCCCCAGCATTTT. Translated, it gives CASRETGNQPQHF.

The J gene is TRBJ2-1, the V gene TRBV15, with D possibly TRBD2 on 6 matching bases. Trimming took off 5 bases at V and 6 bases at J, with 11 bases between the two ends. CDR3 size: 13 residues. Per germline, CDR1 LNHNV and CDR2 YYDKDF (reference sequence). DNA of the CDR3: TGTGCCACCAGCGGGGGGATGTCCAATGAGCAGTTCTTC. Translating gives CATSGGMSNEQFF. Supplemented by reference TRBV15 and TRBJ2-1, the full variable domain reads DAMVIQNPRYQVTQFGKPVTLSCSQTLNHNVMYWYQQKSSQAPKLLFHYYDKDFNNEADTPDNFQSRRPNTSFCFLDIRSPGLGDTAMYLCATSGGMSNEQFFGPGTRLTVL.